This TCR beta chain was recovered during a study of glioma-infiltrating T cells after dendritic cell vaccination. Study information: Between about 2002 and 2012, patients got autologous tumor lysate-pulsed dendritic cell vaccines.

Time point indicated: after dendritic cell vaccination, including at tumor progression/relapse. PBMC sampling occurred before vaccination, two weeks after the third dose, and at progression. Study observations and caveats: No direct clonality-survival link was found; a diverse polyclonal response may matter. Patients with more pretreatment TILs had longer time to progression and survival.

In regard to this clone: As yet, its antigen is unknown.

Some clones are missing from TCRdb's copy, which holds only in-frame ones; the method was immunoSEQ multiplex PCR. This sample yields about 76,000 clones, of which 80% to 90% are seen a single time; 2% to 2.5% belongs to the top ten. The CDR3 extends over 14 amino acids. Germline lookup yields CDR1 KGHSH and CDR2 LQKENI. V lost 6 bases and J 2 bases, leaving 13 bases between the germline ends. Here the sequenced sample was blood, taken after dendritic cell vaccination. The chain recombines TRBV18 with TRBJ1-1; maybe TRBD1 (5 bases). The receptor comes from a human donor with glioblastoma. The chain's CDR3 is CASSGGGANTEAFF. CDR3 nucleotides: TGTGCCAGCTCGGGGGGGGGAGCAAACACTGAAGCTTTCTTT. Together with reference TRBV18 and TRBJ1-1, the CDR3 gives the full variable domain: NAGVMQNPRHLVRRRGQEARLRCSPMKGHSHVYWYRQLPEEGLKFMVYLQKENIIDESGMPKERFSAEFPKEGPSILRIQQVVRGDSAAYFCASSGGGANTEAFFGQGTRLTVV.